Each of the 25 T cell receptor beta chains below was sequenced from the same sample in a study of response to subunit inactivated influenza vaccine. TCRdb analysed the RT-PCR reads with MiXCR anew, one entry per CDR3 protein. The sample holds a few hundred thousand distinct CDR3 sequences, around 15% seen once. The sequences come from PBMCs from blood, collected approximately 12 days after vaccination. Source of these receptors: a man aged 45 to 65 who received an inactivated influenza vaccine.

This clonotype was observed a few times. The CDR3 loop is CSAREVRGINQPQHF. As DNA, the CDR3 is TGCAGTGCTAGAGAGGTCAGGGGAATCAATCAGCCCCAGCATTTT. The chain joins TRBV20-1 to TRBJ1-5, with D tentatively TRBD1 (6 bases). Germline lookup yields CDR1 DFQATT and CDR2 SNEGSKA (reference sequence). The CDR3 sequence is 15 residues long. V lost 0 bases, J lost 3 bases, and 12 bases lay in between.

The rearrangement uses TRBV6-5 and TRBJ2-3, with TRBD2 identical over 9 bases. CDR1 is MNHEY, CDR2 SVGAGI, per germline. The J segment lost 0 bases and the V segment lost 4 bases, leaving 11 bases of the junction unmatched. The CDR3 extends over 18 amino acids. In DNA form, the CDR3 reads TGTGCCAGCAGTTTAACCGGCGGGGGGGACGTAAGCACAGATACGCAGTATTTT. The encoded protein is CASSLTGGGDVSTDTQYF.

This clonotype was counted between two and nine times. The genes are TRBV12-3 or TRBV12-4 and TRBJ2-1, with 8 bases aligning to TRBD2. Trimming at V came to 6 bases and at J to 8 bases, leaving 9 bases not matched to a gene. The CDR3 covers 14 residues. The CDR3 nucleotides read TGTGCCAGCAGCTACGGGACTAGTAAGGATGAGCAGTTCTTC. Its translation: CASSYGTSKDEQFF.

This chain joins TRBV12-3 or TRBV12-4 and TRBJ2-1; possibly TRBD2 for D (7 bases). This CDR3 region has 14 residues. V was cut by 5 bases and J by 3 bases, with 11 bases left in between. CDR3 sequence: CASSPGGHYNEQFF. The CDR3 nucleotides read TGTGCCAGCAGTCCGGGGGGCCACTACAATGAGCAGTTCTTC.

A few counts support this clonotype. This chain connects TRBV4-3 to TRBJ1-1, with TRBD1 as a possible D gene (6 bases). Deletions cut 0 bases from V and 5 bases from J, with 10 bases between. The CDR3 loop spans 14 amino acids. CDR1 is LGHNA and CDR2 is YSLEER in the germline V gene. The CDR3 DNA sequence: TGCGCCAGCAGCCAAGATAAAGGGGGTACTGAAGCTTTCTTT. Its protein is CASSQDKGGTEAFF.

This clonotype has more than one count but fewer than ten. The genes are TRBV7-6 and TRBJ2-3; 11 bases line up with TRBD2. The CDR3 contains 19 residues. Germline loops: CDR1 SGHVS, CDR2 FNYEAQ. Unmatched junction bases numbered 9, after V lost 1 base and J lost 0 bases. CDR3 bases: TGTGCCAGCAGCTTAGTGAGGCTAGCGGGAGGAACTAGCACAGATACGCAGTATTTT. Its protein product is CASSLVRLAGGTSTDTQYF.

This clonotype appeared a few times. The chain has TRBV5-1 and TRBJ2-1, with D possibly TRBD2 on 5 matching bases. Germline CDR1 and CDR2: SGHRS and YFSETQ. Trimming pared 2 bases from V and 3 bases from J, leaving 12 bases between. The CDR3 is 15 residues long. CDR3 in amino acids: CASSLSEEGYNEQFF. In nucleotides, the CDR3 is TGCGCCAGCAGCTTAAGTGAAGAGGGCTACAATGAGCAGTTCTTC.

The chain is built from TRBV5-1 and TRBJ2-6, with TRBD1 matching 10 bases. Germline V gene data show CDR1 as SGHRS and CDR2 as YFSETQ. The CDR3 length is 18 residues. J lost 0 bases, V lost 4 bases, and 7 bases had no gene match. The CDR3 protein is CASSRDRGRYSGANVLTF. In nucleotides, the CDR3 is TGCGCCAGCAGCCGGGACAGGGGACGATACTCTGGGGCCAACGTCCTGACTTTC.

The genes are TRBV6-4 and TRBJ2-1, with a weak D call TRBD1 (5 bases). Germline lookup yields CDR1 MRHNA and CDR2 SNTAGT. This CDR3 is 15 amino acids long. V lost 0 bases to trimming and J lost 6 bases, with 12 bases between them. The DNA of the CDR3 is TGTGCCAGCAGTGACTCGTTCTCAGGGTTCAATGAGCAGTTCTTC. Amino acids: CASSDSFSGFNEQFF.

Written as DNA, the CDR3 is TGTGCCAGCAGCTTATGGGACAGAGGGGAGACCCAGTACTTC. It specifies CASSLWDRGETQYF. The gene calls are TRBV11-2 and TRBJ2-5, with 7 bases that match TRBD1. Trimming at V came to 2 bases and at J to 5 bases, leaving 5 bases not matched to a gene. CDR1 is SGHAT, CDR2 FQNNGV, per germline. The CDR3 has 14 amino acids.

This clonotype was detected only a few times. The chain combines TRBV12-3 or TRBV12-4 with TRBJ2-1; D not certain. This CDR3 region has 14 residues. The ends were cut back, 1 base at V and 5 bases at J, with 9 bases in the middle. The CDR3 DNA sequence: TGTGCCAGCAGTTTAGAGCTACCGCACAATGAGCAGTTCTTC. It translates to CASSLELPHNEQFF.

J is TRBJ2-7 and V is TRBV3-1; TRBD1 aligns across 8 bases. Germline V gene sequence: CDR1 LGHDT, CDR2 YNNKEL (reference sequence). The CDR3 sequence is 12 residues long. Unmatched junction bases numbered 2, after V lost 1 base and J lost 9 bases. The CDR3 is CASSQGDRRQYF. Written as DNA, the CDR3 is TGTGCCAGCAGCCAAGGGGACAGGCGGCAGTACTTC.

This clonotype was detected a few times. V and J are TRBV20-1 and TRBJ2-1; 7 bases are shared with TRBD2. Germline lookup yields CDR1 DFQATT and CDR2 SNEGSKA (reference sequence). V lost 0 bases, J lost 9 bases, and 14 bases stayed unmatched. This CDR3 contains 16 residues. CDR3 nucleotides: TGCAGTGCTAGAGATCTGGACAAGCCCGGACTAGGTGAGCAGTTCTTC. It codes for CSARDLDKPGLGEQFF.

This rearrangement joins TRBV20-1 to TRBJ2-3; 13 bases are a match to TRBD2. Germline V gene data show CDR1 as DFQATT and CDR2 as SNEGSKA (reference sequence). The junction had 3 bases not matched to a gene; V was cut back by 3 bases and J by 3 bases. This CDR3 has 15 residues. Here the CDR3 DNA reads TGCAGTGCTAGGGGACTAGCGGGGAGAACAGATACGCAGTATTTT. Its protein is CSARGLAGRTDTQYF.

This clonotype was seen more than once but under ten times. The chain carries TRBV20-1 and TRBJ2-5; 10 positions match TRBD2. The germline V gene encodes CDR1 DFQATT and CDR2 SNEGSKA (reference sequence). V was clipped by 6 bases and J by 3 bases; unmatched bases: 4. The CDR3 contains 13 residues. The CDR3 region has the DNA TGCAGTGCCCAACTAGCGGGGAAAGAGACCCAGTACTTC. Its translation is CSAQLAGKETQYF.

This clonotype was detected ten times or more. V usage is TRBV14 and J usage is TRBJ2-1; TRBD1 matches at 8 bases. CDR1 and CDR2 (germline): SGHDN, FVKESK. This CDR3 spans 16 amino acids. J lost 6 bases, V lost 2 bases, and 9 bases had no gene match. The CDR3 here is CASSQRQGFLGNEQFF. CDR3 bases: TGTGCCAGCAGCCAAAGACAGGGGTTTTTGGGCAATGAGCAGTTCTTC.

This clonotype has ten or more counts. The V gene is TRBV29-1, the J gene TRBJ2-7, with TRBD1 matching over 7 bases. This CDR3 contains 15 residues. Per the germline V gene, CDR1 is SQVTM and CDR2 is ANQGSEA. J lost 0 bases, V lost 2 bases, and 7 bases had no gene match. The DNA for the CDR3 is TGCAGCGTTGAACTCCGGGACAGAAGCTCCTACGAGCAGTACTTC. Its protein is CSVELRDRSSYEQYF.

A few counts support this clonotype. The chain has TRBV20-1 and TRBJ1-5; D gene ambiguous. The CDR3 has 10 residues. V lost 3 bases and J 5 bases, leaving 2 bases between the germline ends. Looked up from germline, CDR1 is DFQATT and CDR2 is SNEGSKA (reference sequence). The CDR3 protein is CSASHQPQHF. The CDR3 DNA reads as TGCAGTGCTAGTCATCAGCCCCAGCATTTT.

V gene TRBV5-1 combines with J gene TRBJ2-1; 10 bases map to TRBD1. Unmatched junction bases numbered 15, after V lost 1 base and J lost 5 bases. The V gene's germline CDR1 is SGHRS and CDR2 YFSETQ. This CDR3 spans 19 amino acids. This chain's CDR3 is CASSLPGQGYGALDNEQFF. CDR3 nucleotide sequence: TGCGCCAGCAGCTTGCCGGGACAGGGGTACGGTGCTCTCGACAATGAGCAGTTCTTC.

This clonotype was counted at least ten times. The chain uses TRBV29-1 and TRBJ2-1; the D gene is possibly TRBD1 (6 bases). The germline V gene encodes CDR1 SQVTM and CDR2 ANQGSEA. The CDR3 covers 15 residues. Trimming pared 5 bases from V and 3 bases from J, leaving 17 bases between. The CDR3 is CSVPKPGHFYNEQFF. CDR3 coding DNA: TGCAGCGTTCCCAAACCGGGACACTTCTACAATGAGCAGTTCTTC.

The chain has TRBV6-2 or TRBV6-3 and TRBJ1-2; no clear D. Germline-derived CDR1 and CDR2 are MNHEY and SVGEGT. CDR3 length: 14 amino acids. V lost 6 bases to trimming and J lost 7 bases, with 18 bases between them. The DNA for the CDR3 is TGTGCCAGCAGACTACGCAAGGGATCGAGTGGCTACACCTTC. This translates into CASRLRKGSSGYTF.

The V gene is TRBV6-1, the J gene TRBJ1-5; no reliable D call. V shed 2 bases and J shed 0 bases, with 11 bases lying between them. Germline V gene lookup returns CDR1 MNHNS and CDR2 SASEGT. The CDR3 is 16 amino acids. In DNA form, the CDR3 reads TGTGCCAGCAGTGAAATAGGCAGAAATAGCAATCAGCCCCAGCATTTT. Its translation: CASSEIGRNSNQPQHF.

This clonotype was recorded a few times. The rearrangement joins TRBV6-2 or TRBV6-3 to TRBJ1-2; D remains ambiguous. V lost 2 bases to trimming and J lost 1 base, with 17 bases between them. Germline CDR1 and CDR2: MNHEY and SVGEGT. The CDR3 totals 17 residues. The CDR3 nucleotides are TGTGCCAGCAGTTACGTGGTGGGTCAGTTAAATAACTATGGCTACACCTTC. Protein: CASSYVVGQLNNYGYTF.

J is TRBJ2-7 and V is TRBV10-3; weak D call: TRBD1 (7 bases). Trimming removed 0 bases at V and 3 bases at J, with 9 bases between. This CDR3 comprises 14 residues. CDR1 and CDR2 from the germline V gene are ENHRY and SYGVKD. Here the CDR3 reads CAISESQGGYEQYF. CDR3 nucleotide sequence: TGTGCCATCAGTGAGTCTCAGGGGGGCTACGAGCAGTACTTC.

The chain employs TRBV3-1 and TRBJ2-1; the D gene is possibly TRBD2 (7 bases). From germline, CDR1 is LGHDT and CDR2 YNNKEL (reference sequence). The CDR3 consists of 16 residues. The V end was cut by 2 bases, the J end by 9 bases, with 20 bases between. CDR3 sequence (DNA): TGTGCCAGCAGCCAACCCGGACTAGTCCTAGGGGGTGAGCAGTTCTTC. Translating it yields CASSQPGLVLGGEQFF.